The T cell receptor beta chain described here comes from a study of cytomegalovirus exposure and HLA in healthy donors. General study findings and limits: Later analysis demonstrated an association between a missense DCLRE1C variant and TCR beta V- and J-gene trimming. Relative to equally common others, HLA-associated TCR beta chains showed greater clonal expansion in a later analysis.

The sample holds a few counts of this clone. Its antigen remains unidentified. The CDR3 is 14 amino acids. CDR1 is SEHNR and CDR2 is FQNEAQ in the germline V gene (reference sequence). V trimming: 0 bases; J trimming: 5 bases; junction bases outside the gene matches: 1. The PCR employed 60 Vbeta primers together with 13 Jbeta primers. Repertoires were generated with immunoSEQ multiplex PCR, while TCRdb's copy carries only in-frame clones and drops some. The data contain a few hundred thousand clones, more than 65% of them singletons. The J gene is TRBJ1-1, the V gene TRBV7-9, with 9 positions matching TRBD1. This clonotype was obtained from a woman aged 25 to 45 in good health and CMV-seronegative. The specimen sequenced was PBMCs. The DNA of the CDR3 is TGTGCCAGCAGCTTAGCGACAGGGGGTACTGAAGCTTTCTTT. It yields the protein CASSLATGGTEAFF.